The TCR beta chain described here comes from a study of graft-versus-host responses after intestinal transplantation (dated by TCRdb to about 2021). Study-wide context: The transplants that recipients got were multivisceral, liver-intestinal, or isolated intestinal. Anti-thymocyte globulin induction was given to all recipients, followed by maintenance tacrolimus and steroids for two to four years. After intestinal transplantation, graft-versus-host and host-versus-graft alloreactive T cell clones were followed in the graft, circulation and bone marrow using bulk TCR-beta CDR3 sequencing. To identify alloreactive clones, pre-transplant mixed lymphocyte reaction products were sequenced and then compared with unstimulated pre-transplant donor and recipient T cells. The cohort enrolled around 25 intestinal transplant recipients including one retransplant, and a few patients lacking pretransplant specimens were excluded. Donor T cell macrochimerism was defined as a peak of at least 4% donor T cells among recipient peripheral blood mononuclear cells. Samples from three later patients were sequenced in-house on an Illumina MiSeq with MiXCR processing rather than by the commercial service. What the work shows at the level of the full study, not this receptor alone: The conclusions were limited by the relatively low number and heterogeneity of the intestinal transplant patients. In the allografts of patients with donor T cell macrochimerism, GvH to HvG T cell clonal ratios were high. GvH clones turned up in recipient bone marrow, with some appearing earlier in ileal mucosa or blood, a pattern consistent with an intestinal mucosal origin. Early after transplant, peak levels of circulating GvH clones were found to be associated with declines in HvG clones.

For CDR1 and CDR2, the germline V gene (reference sequence) lists MNHEY and SMNVEV. The CDR3 numbers 14 residues from cysteine through phenylalanine. Only the CDR3 region is kept as DNA, spanning 42 bases read in frame from base 1. V and J lose 4 bases and 2 bases, and a span of 9 bases separates them. As for this clone: Its antigen specificity is not known. Base-call qualities are not available, and no considerably larger clone is one nucleotide away.

The intended sense of this specimen's time point label: cells obtained before transplantation from donor or recipient. CD3+CD4+ and CD3+CD8+ populations were FACS-sorted from unstimulated pre-transplant donor and recipient cells taken from spleen or lymph nodes. Library generation was performed with the immunoSEQ multiplex PCR assay. For most patients, genomic DNA was isolated with the Qiagen DNeasy Blood and Tissue Kit and sent frozen to Adaptive Biotechnologies for TCR sequencing. High-throughput TCR-beta CDR3 sequencing of genomic DNA from most patients was performed by Adaptive Biotechnologies. The study's own analysis went as follows. TCR sequencing data for 15 to 20 patients were retrieved from Adaptive's ImmunoSEQ software; a few other patients were processed with MiXCR and VDJtools. To correct CD4 versus CD8 sorting errors, sequences present in both subsets at a frequency ratio below 5:1 were removed. Because the origin of CDR3 nucleotide sequences shared between donor and recipient could not be assigned, those sequences were removed. To count as alloreactive, a clone needed at least 2-fold expansion over unstimulated cells and a minimum CFSE-low frequency of 0.002% (template counts) or 0.001% (read counts). Mappable clones were those detected in sequenced pre-transplant spleen, lymph node, or MLR CFSE-low populations of the donor or recipient. The cumulative frequency of alloreactive clones was calculated as a percentage of all sequences, weighted by copy number. Entries here come from immuneACCESS through TCRdb and include only in-frame sequences with V and J called. Some clones fail to appear in such tables; in the studies checked, an unresolved V gene covers under half of the shortfall, and the cause of the remainder is unknown. V, J and clone size reflect that table, while D and trimming were determined from the DNA. Present in this sample are some 23,000 clones, 82% of which were seen just once. The top ten constitute about 0.93% of the sample.

The rearrangement combines TRBV27 with TRBJ2-1; a tentative D match to TRBD1 spans 5 bases. This TCR derives from a human donor who was the organ donor for an intestinal transplant. The sample here was unstimulated CD8+ T cells sorted from spleen or lymph node cells, taken before transplant. CDR3 region: CASSYQGTYNEQFF. The base sequence is TGTGCCAGCAGTTACCAGGGAACCTACAATGAGCAGTTCTTC.